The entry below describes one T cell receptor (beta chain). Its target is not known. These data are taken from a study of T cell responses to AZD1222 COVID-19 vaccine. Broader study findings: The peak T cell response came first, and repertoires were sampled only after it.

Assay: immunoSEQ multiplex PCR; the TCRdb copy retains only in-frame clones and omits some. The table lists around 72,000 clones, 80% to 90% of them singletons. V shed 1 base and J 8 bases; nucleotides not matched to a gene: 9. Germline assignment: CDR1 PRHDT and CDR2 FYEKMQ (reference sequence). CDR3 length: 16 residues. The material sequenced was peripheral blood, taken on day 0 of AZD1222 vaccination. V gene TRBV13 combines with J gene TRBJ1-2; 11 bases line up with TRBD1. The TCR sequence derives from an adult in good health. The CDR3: CASSLAAGTGGGGYTF. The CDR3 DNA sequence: TGTGCCAGCAGCTTAGCCGCCGGGACAGGGGGTGGCGGCTACACCTTC.